The 26 T cell receptor beta chains below come from one sample, sequenced in a study of CD8 T cells in ankylosing spondylitis. TCRdb reprocessed the 5' RACE reads via MiXCR and lists one record per CDR3 protein. Counted here are some 130,000 distinct CDR3 sequences, roughly 10% occurring once; the ten biggest clones make up about 4%. The sequenced material came from blood, either unsorted or a sorted T cell fraction (not recorded which). The receptors were gathered from a female donor with ankylosing spondylitis or in good health (not recorded which).

This clonotype showed up many times. This chain connects TRBV7-2 to TRBJ2-2, with D tentatively TRBD2 (5 bases). This CDR3 contains 16 residues. CDR1 SGHTA and CDR2 FQGNSA come from the germline V gene. Trimming shortened V by 1 base and J by 0 bases, and 9 bases separated the two germline ends. The CDR3 DNA reads TGTGCCAGCAGCTTAGTGGCGGGCCCGAACACCGGGGAGCTGTTTTTT. Its translation: CASSLVAGPNTGELFF.

This clonotype has a count of ten or more. The chain uses TRBV5-4 and TRBJ2-7; TRBD1 matches 7 bases. With 4 bases clipped from V and 2 bases from J, the junction kept 6 bases outside the gene matches. Germline values: CDR1 SGHNT, CDR2 YYREEE (reference sequence). The CDR3 covers 14 residues. Here the CDR3 reads CASSRDRATYEQYF. The CDR3 DNA sequence: TGTGCCAGCAGCCGTGACAGGGCCACCTACGAGCAGTACTTC.

This clonotype was found many times. This chain connects TRBV7-9 to TRBJ1-5; perhaps TRBD1 as D (5 bases). The ends were cut back, 5 bases at V and 5 bases at J, with 13 bases in the middle. CDR1 is SEHNR and CDR2 is FQNEAQ in the germline V gene (reference sequence). The CDR3 runs 14 residues. CDR3 in DNA: TGTGCCAGCAGCCATCCGGGGGGACATCAGCCCCAGCATTTT. This sequence encodes CASSHPGGHQPQHF.

This clonotype was counted ten times or more. The gene calls are TRBV11-2 and TRBJ2-1, with D unresolved. The CDR3 is 14 amino acids. Germline V gene lookup returns CDR1 SGHAT and CDR2 FQNNGV. The ends were cut back, 5 bases at V and 6 bases at J, with 14 bases in the middle. The CDR3 DNA reads TGTGCCAGCAGCCCTCCGGATTGGAGCAATGAGCAGTTCTTC. Amino acids: CASSPPDWSNEQFF.

This clonotype appeared many times. This sequence joins TRBV24-1 and TRBJ2-5; D not resolved. CDR3 length: 14 amino acids. Between the trimmed V and J ends, which lost 1 base and 5 bases, there was a span of 10 bases. CDR1 is KGHDR, CDR2 SFDVKD, per germline. The CDR3 nucleotides read TGTGCCACCAGTGATTTTCGGGTGGGTGAGACCCAGTACTTC. It specifies CATSDFRVGETQYF.

This clonotype has ten or more counts. The V and J genes are TRBV30 and TRBJ2-1; a possible D gene is TRBD2 (5 bases). V was clipped by 3 bases and J by 9 bases, with 9 bases between them. Germline-derived CDR1 and CDR2 are GTSNPN and SVGIG (reference sequence). CDR3 size: 11 residues. The CDR3 spells CAWSLAREQFF. CDR3 nucleotide sequence: TGTGCCTGGAGCCTAGCACGTGAGCAGTTCTTC.

This clonotype was seen many times. V usage is TRBV7-2 and J usage is TRBJ2-1; the match to TRBD2 covers 10 bases. The length of the CDR3 is 14 residues. CDR1 is SGHTA, CDR2 FQGNSA, per germline. J lost 7 bases, V lost 1 base, and 1 base had no gene match. Written as DNA, the CDR3 is TGTGCCAGCAGCTTAGAGCGGGGGGGTAATGAGCAGTTCTTC. Translating gives CASSLERGGNEQFF. The whole variable domain, remainder taken from reference TRBV7-2 and TRBJ2-1, is GAGVSQSPSNKVTEKGKDVELRCDPISGHTALYWYRQSLGQGLEFLIYFQGNSAPDKSGLPSDRFSAERTGGSVSTLTIQRTQQEDSAVYLCASSLERGGNEQFFGPGTRLTVL.

J is TRBJ1-4 and V is TRBV20-1; D may be TRBD1 (6 bases). V dropped 1 base and J dropped 7 bases, with 10 bases sitting between them. Germline values: CDR1 DFQATT, CDR2 SNEGSKA (reference sequence). CDR3 length equals 13 residues. CDR3 nucleotides: TGCAGTGCTAGAGTACAGGGAGTTGAAAAACTGTTTTTT. Translating gives CSARVQGVEKLFF.

This clonotype has at least ten counts. Here the CDR3 reads CASSLESGYGYTF. The CDR3 DNA reads TGCGCCAGCAGCTTGGAATCCGGCTATGGCTACACCTTC. J is TRBJ1-2 and V is TRBV5-1; D gene unclear. Germline-derived CDR1 and CDR2 are SGHRS and YFSETQ. V shed 0 bases and J shed 4 bases, with 7 bases lying between them. The CDR3 spans 13 residues.

This clonotype was counted between two and nine times. V usage is TRBV20-1 and J usage is TRBJ2-7; a weak D match, TRBD1 (6 bases). There are 14 residues in the CDR3. Per the germline V gene, CDR1 is DFQATT and CDR2 is SNEGSKA (reference sequence). CDR3 amino acids: CTHTRPGESYEQYF. The CDR3 DNA follows: TGCACCCACACCCGGCCAGGGGAGTCCTACGAGCAGTACTTC.

Only a few counts were recorded for this clonotype. This CDR3 is CASSLGGQKNQPQHF. In DNA form, the CDR3 reads TGCGCCAGCAGCTTGGGGGGACAGAAAAATCAGCCCCAGCATTTT. V and J are TRBV5-1 and TRBJ1-5; 7 bases agree with TRBD1. This CDR3 has 15 amino acids. CDR1 SGHRS and CDR2 YFSETQ come from the germline V gene. V was pared by 0 bases and J by 4 bases, with 4 bases of the junction left unmatched.

This clonotype was seen repeatedly, ten times or more. This chain links TRBV24-1 with TRBJ2-1; 8 bases agree with TRBD1. Germline loops: CDR1 KGHDR, CDR2 SFDVKD. The CDR3 sequence is 15 residues long. Trimming took 2 bases from V and 5 from J; bases not matched to a gene: 4. The CDR3 protein is CATSDWTGQNNEQFF. The CDR3 region has the DNA TGTGCCACCAGTGATTGGACAGGGCAGAACAATGAGCAGTTCTTC.

In the case of this clonotype: This sequence may be a read error, since a much larger clone differs from it by one base. For the CDR3, the DNA is TGTGTCAGCAGTAGGGACTGGGGGGCGAACACCGGGGAGCTGTTTTTT. Protein: CVSSRDWGANTGELFF. The rearrangement uses TRBV6-2 or TRBV6-3 and TRBJ2-2; tentative D call: TRBD2 (6 bases). The germline V gene has CDR1 MNHEY and CDR2 SVGEGT. The CDR3 is 16 amino acids.

The sample holds a few counts of this clonotype. This chain joins TRBV20-1 and TRBJ1-2, with 8 bases fitting TRBD1. Germline V lookup: CDR1 DFQATT, CDR2 SNEGSKA (reference sequence). The CDR3 has 13 amino acids. J was trimmed by 3 bases and V by 5 bases; bases with no gene match: 5. CDR3 sequence (DNA): TGCAGTGCTCCCCGGACAGGGTACTATGGCTACACCTTC. Translation: CSAPRTGYYGYTF.

This clonotype showed up just a few times. The rearrangement links TRBV29-1 to TRBJ2-2; D tentatively fits TRBD1 or TRBD2 (5 bases each). CDR1 SQVTM and CDR2 ANQGSEA come from the germline V gene. The CDR3 is made up of 15 amino acids. With 4 bases removed from V and 8 bases from J, the gap between germline ends came to 20 bases. The CDR3 coding sequence is TGCAGCGTTGGCTCCCTCGGGACGACCGTGGGGGAGCTGTTTTTT. It yields the protein CSVGSLGTTVGELFF.

There are many counts of this clonotype. V is TRBV3-1 and J is TRBJ1-1; a weak D match, TRBD1 (6 bases). CDR1 LGHDT and CDR2 YNNKEL come from the germline V gene (reference sequence). The ends were cut back, 1 base at V and 6 bases at J, with 9 bases in the middle. This CDR3 contains 13 residues. CDR3 DNA sequence: TGTGCCAGCAGCCAAGCATACAGGGCTGAAGCTTTCTTT. Its translation is CASSQAYRAEAFF.

This clonotype has a count of ten or more. This chain connects TRBV2 to TRBJ2-1; D remains ambiguous. The ends were cut back, 7 bases at V and 2 bases at J, with 3 bases in the middle. The CDR3 is 11 residues long. CDR1 and CDR2 (germline): SNHLY, FYNNEI. The CDR3 nucleotides read TGTGCCAGCACCACCTACAATGAGCAGTTCTTC. Its translation: CASTTYNEQFF.

This clonotype was counted many times. The CDR3, as DNA: TGCAGTGCTAGAGCATCCGGTCAGCCGAACACCGGGGAGCTGTTTTTT. Translation: CSARASGQPNTGELFF. This chain connects TRBV20-1 to TRBJ2-2; D ambiguous. V was clipped by 1 base and J by 0 bases, with 12 bases between them. Germline V gives CDR1 DFQATT, CDR2 SNEGSKA (reference sequence). The CDR3 has 16 amino acids.

At least ten counts were recorded for this clonotype. The V and J genes are TRBV25-1 and TRBJ2-1, with TRBD2 matching 10 bases. V lost 2 bases, J lost 2 bases, and 3 bases stayed unmatched. The CDR3 totals 16 residues. Germline V gives CDR1 MGHDK, CDR2 SYGVNS. The CDR3 loop reads CASSEPSGGAYNEQFF. Here the CDR3 DNA reads TGTGCCAGCAGTGAACCGAGCGGGGGGGCCTACAATGAGCAGTTCTTC.

This chain uses TRBV11-2 with TRBJ2-3, with D unresolved. Trimming cost V 1 base and J 2 bases, with 7 bases left between them. The CDR3 totals 14 residues. Germline V gene data show CDR1 as SGHAT and CDR2 as FQNNGV. CDR3 loop: CASSLVPNTDTQYF. The CDR3 nucleotides read TGTGCCAGCAGCTTAGTACCCAACACAGATACGCAGTATTTT.

This clonotype was seen repeatedly, ten times or more. The chain carries TRBV29-1 and TRBJ1-1; D is uncertain. This CDR3 region has 11 residues. Per the germline V gene, CDR1 is SQVTM and CDR2 is ANQGSEA. Trimming removed 5 bases at V and 1 base at J, with 5 bases between. The CDR3 here is CSVQRNTEAFF. The CDR3 DNA sequence: TGCAGCGTTCAGAGGAACACTGAAGCTTTCTTT.

This clonotype was counted many times. CDR3 in DNA: TGTGCCAGCAGCTTGGGACTAGCCCTATACAATGAGCAGTTCTTC. It encodes CASSLGLALYNEQFF. The chain carries TRBV5-6 and TRBJ2-1, with TRBD2 matching 7 bases. From germline, CDR1 is SGHDT and CDR2 YYEEEE. CDR3 length: 15 amino acids. V lost 0 bases to trimming and J lost 4 bases; unmatched junction nucleotides: 4.

CDR3 region: CASSLFTDTGELFF. In DNA, the CDR3 is TGCGCCAGCAGCTTATTTACCGACACCGGGGAGCTGTTTTTT. J is TRBJ2-2 and V is TRBV5-1; D gene unclear. The CDR3 sequence is 14 residues long. Germline CDR1 SGHRS, CDR2 YFSETQ. Trimming stripped 2 bases from V and 3 bases from J, with 8 bases between. The full variable domain, rest sourced from reference TRBV5-1 and TRBJ2-2, is KAGVTQTPRYLIKTRGQQVTLSCSPISGHRSVSWYQQTPGQGLQFLFEYFSETQRNKGNFPGRFSGRQFSNSRSEMNVSTLELGDSALYLCASSLFTDTGELFFGEGSRLTVL.

This clonotype occurred a few times. Here the CDR3 reads CASSSTSLNTEAFF. DNA for the CDR3: TGTGCCAGCAGCTCGACCAGCCTGAACACTGAAGCTTTCTTT. The rearrangement uses TRBV7-9 and TRBJ1-1, with no clear D. Germline V gene lookup returns CDR1 SEHNR and CDR2 FQNEAQ (reference sequence). The CDR3 extends over 14 amino acids. V lost 4 bases and J 0 bases, leaving 9 bases between the germline ends.

The genes are TRBV11-2 and TRBJ1-2, with D possibly being TRBD1 (5 bases). From germline, CDR1 is SGHAT and CDR2 FQNNGV. This CDR3 comprises 13 residues. V was cut by 3 bases and J by 3 bases, with 8 bases left in between. CDR3 DNA: TGTGCCAGCAGCTTTGAAGGGGACTATGGCTACACCTTC. This encodes CASSFEGDYGYTF.

This clonotype has a count of ten or more. V is TRBV7-2 and J is TRBJ2-3; D ambiguous. The germline V gene has CDR1 SGHTA and CDR2 FQGNSA. The V and J ends lost 5 bases and 2 bases respectively, with 14 bases between them. The CDR3 has 15 residues. The CDR3 region has the DNA TGTGCCAGCAGCCTCAGCTCCTTCCTCACAGATACGCAGTATTTT. Translated, it gives CASSLSSFLTDTQYF.